In this sample, the clone carrying this T cell receptor (beta chain) turned up once. Its antigen is still unknown. Sequencing was performed with immunoSEQ multiplex PCR; in TCRdb, only in-frame clones are kept and a portion is missing. The table has about 95,000 clones, around 86% seen once. Noted time point: pretreatment peripheral blood. Each patient's cancer was a locally advanced or metastatic urothelial carcinoma. This entry is derived from a study of PD-L1 blockade in urothelial cancer. In the study overall: Counts from blood samples showed a median of 141,255 T cells. General study points: Patients who had durable benefit saw their tumor-associated blood clones expand more at 3 weeks. A below-median TCR clonality in blood before treatment predicted better survival.

The CDR3 has 14 amino acids. Germline CDR1 reads SGHTA; CDR2 reads FQGNSA. V was pared by 6 bases and J by 0 bases, with 6 bases between. This chain connects TRBV7-2 to TRBJ2-6; D is perhaps TRBD2 (5 bases). The sequence derives from a man in his sixties with urothelial cancer. The source was PBMCs, collected around atezolizumab (anti-PD-L1) treatment. DNA for the CDR3: TGTGCCAGCAGACGGGACTCTGGGGCCAACGTCCTGACTTTC. Encoded protein: CASRRDSGANVLTF.